One and the same sample provided the 2 T cell receptor beta chains below, sequenced in a study of CD8+CD57+ T cells in acquired aplastic anemia. CD8+CD57+ cell expansion had been shown by flow cytometry in patients chosen for sequencing. The TCR beta profiling, which covered VDJ combination and CDR3 sequence, was carried out using genomic DNA as the template. Via MiXCR, TCRdb re-called the reads, giving one row per CDR3 protein. The sample lists a few hundred thousand distinct CDR3 sequences, 40% to 60% occurring once. Material: sorted CD4+, CD8+, or CD8+CD57+ T cells (not recorded which) from PBMCs. Source of these receptors: a human donor with aplastic anemia.

This clonotype was recorded many times. The chain employs TRBV20-1 and TRBJ2-2; D remains ambiguous. The CDR3 is made up of 15 amino acids. Germline V lookup: CDR1 DFQATT, CDR2 SNEGSKA (reference sequence). V gave up 5 bases and J gave up 0 bases, with 13 bases separating them. The CDR3 sequence: CSAPLRISNTGELFF. Here the CDR3 DNA reads TGCAGTGCTCCCCTCAGGATCTCGAACACCGGGGAGCTGTTTTTT.

This clonotype was seen only a few times. The chain carries TRBV19 and TRBJ2-7; D possibly matches TRBD1 or TRBD2 (5 bases each). This CDR3 contains 12 residues. Trimming cost V 4 bases and J 5 bases, with 9 bases left between them. Germline lookup yields CDR1 LNHDA and CDR2 SQIVND (reference sequence). This CDR3 is CASSTGPHEQYF. For the CDR3, the DNA is TGTGCCAGTAGTACGGGACCTCACGAGCAGTACTTC.